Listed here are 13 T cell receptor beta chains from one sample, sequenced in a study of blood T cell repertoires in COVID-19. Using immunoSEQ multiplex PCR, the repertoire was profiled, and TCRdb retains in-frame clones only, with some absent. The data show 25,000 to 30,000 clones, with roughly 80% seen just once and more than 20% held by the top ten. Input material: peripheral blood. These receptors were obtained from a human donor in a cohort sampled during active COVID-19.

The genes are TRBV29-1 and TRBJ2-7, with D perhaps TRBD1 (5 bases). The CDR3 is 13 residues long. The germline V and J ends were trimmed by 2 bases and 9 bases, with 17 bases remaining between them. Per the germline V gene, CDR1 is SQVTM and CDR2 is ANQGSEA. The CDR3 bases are TGCAGCGTTGAAACAGGAATAACTACGGGGCAGTACTTC. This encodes CSVETGITTGQYF.

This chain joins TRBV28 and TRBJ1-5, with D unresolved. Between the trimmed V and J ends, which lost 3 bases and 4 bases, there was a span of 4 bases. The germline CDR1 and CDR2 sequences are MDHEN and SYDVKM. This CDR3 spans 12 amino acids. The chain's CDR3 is CASSFMNQPQHF. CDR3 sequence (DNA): TGTGCCAGCAGTTTCATGAATCAGCCCCAGCATTTT.

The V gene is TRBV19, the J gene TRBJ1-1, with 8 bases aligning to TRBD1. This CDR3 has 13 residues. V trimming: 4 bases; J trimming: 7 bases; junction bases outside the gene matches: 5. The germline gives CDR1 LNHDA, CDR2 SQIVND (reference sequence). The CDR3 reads CASSSGQGVEAFF. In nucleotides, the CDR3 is TGTGCCAGTAGTAGCGGACAGGGAGTTGAAGCTTTCTTT. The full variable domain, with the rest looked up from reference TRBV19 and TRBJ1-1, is DGGITQSPKYLFRKEGQNVTLSCEQNLNHDAMYWYRQDPGQGLRLIYYSQIVNDFQKGDIAEGYSVSREKKESFPLTVTSAQKNPTAFYLCASSSGQGVEAFFGQGTRLTVV.

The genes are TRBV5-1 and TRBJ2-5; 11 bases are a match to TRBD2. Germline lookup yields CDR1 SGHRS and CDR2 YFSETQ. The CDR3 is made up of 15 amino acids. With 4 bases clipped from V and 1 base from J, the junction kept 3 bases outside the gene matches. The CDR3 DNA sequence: TGCGCCAGCAGCATTAGCGGGGGGGTCCAAGAGACCCAGTACTTC. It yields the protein CASSISGGVQETQYF.

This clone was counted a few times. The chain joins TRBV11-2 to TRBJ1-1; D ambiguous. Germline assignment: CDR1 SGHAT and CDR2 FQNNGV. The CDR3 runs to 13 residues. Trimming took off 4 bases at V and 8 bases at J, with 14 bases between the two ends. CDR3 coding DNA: TGTGCCAGCAGCTCACCGAGGAGGCCAGAAGCTTTCTTT. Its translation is CASSSPRRPEAFF.

CDR3 amino acids: CASSRGVGTPSEQFF. The CDR3, as DNA: TGTGCCAGCAGTCGGGGGGTTGGGACCCCTTCGGAGCAGTTCTTC. The chain links TRBV6-2 or TRBV6-3 to TRBJ2-1, with TRBD2 matching over 7 bases. V shed 5 bases and J 10 bases; nucleotides not matched to a gene: 14. The CDR3 extends over 15 amino acids. Germline V gene sequence: CDR1 MNHEY, CDR2 SVGEGT.

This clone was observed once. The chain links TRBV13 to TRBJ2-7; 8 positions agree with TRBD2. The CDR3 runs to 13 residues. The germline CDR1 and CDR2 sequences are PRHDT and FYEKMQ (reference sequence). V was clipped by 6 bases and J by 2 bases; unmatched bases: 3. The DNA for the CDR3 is TGTGCCAGCAGGCGGGGGGCCACCTACGAGCAGTACTTC. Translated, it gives CASRRGATYEQYF.

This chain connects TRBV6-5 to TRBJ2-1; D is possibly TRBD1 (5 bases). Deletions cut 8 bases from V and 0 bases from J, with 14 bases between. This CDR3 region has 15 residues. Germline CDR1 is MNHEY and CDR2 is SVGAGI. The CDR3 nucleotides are TGTGCCAGCGCGCCGCAGGGCGTCTCCTACAATGAGCAGTTCTTC. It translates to CASAPQGVSYNEQFF.

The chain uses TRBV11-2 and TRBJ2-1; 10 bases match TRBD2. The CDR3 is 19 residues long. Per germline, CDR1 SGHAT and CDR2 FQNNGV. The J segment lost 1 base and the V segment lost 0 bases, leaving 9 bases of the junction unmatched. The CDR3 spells CASSLDELPSGGSYNEQFF. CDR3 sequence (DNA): TGTGCCAGCAGCTTAGACGAATTACCTAGCGGGGGATCCTACAATGAGCAGTTCTTC.

For the CDR3, the DNA is TGCGCCAGCAGCTTACAGGGGTACTACACTGAAGCTTTCTTT. It yields the protein CASSLQGYYTEAFF. This sequence joins TRBV5-1 and TRBJ1-1; TRBD1 agrees at 7 bases. Germline V gene lookup returns CDR1 SGHRS and CDR2 YFSETQ. The CDR3 totals 14 residues. The ends lost 2 bases at V and 3 bases at J; junction bases unmatched: 4.

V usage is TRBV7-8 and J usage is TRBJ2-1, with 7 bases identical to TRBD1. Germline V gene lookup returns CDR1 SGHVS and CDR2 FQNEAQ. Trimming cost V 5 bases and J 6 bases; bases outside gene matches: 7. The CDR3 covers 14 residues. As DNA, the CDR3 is TGTGCCAGCAGCCACCCCCGACAGGGCAATGAGCAGTTCTTC. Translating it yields CASSHPRQGNEQFF.

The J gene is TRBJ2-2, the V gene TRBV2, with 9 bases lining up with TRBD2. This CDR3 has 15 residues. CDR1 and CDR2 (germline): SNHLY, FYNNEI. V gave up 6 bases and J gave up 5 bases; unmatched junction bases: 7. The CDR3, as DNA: TGTGCCAGCAGCTTAGCGGGAGTGGGAACCGGGGAGCTGTTTTTT. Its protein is CASSLAGVGTGELFF.

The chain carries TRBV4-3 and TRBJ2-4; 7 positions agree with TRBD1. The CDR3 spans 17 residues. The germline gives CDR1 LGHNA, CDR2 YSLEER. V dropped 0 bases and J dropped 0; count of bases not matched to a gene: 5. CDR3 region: CASSQEWGQRAKNIQYF. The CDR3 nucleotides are TGCGCCAGCAGCCAAGAATGGGGACAGAGAGCCAAAAACATTCAGTACTTC.